This is a list of T cell receptor beta chains from one sample in a study of T cell responses to AZD1222 COVID-19 vaccine. Profiled with immunoSEQ multiplex PCR; TCRdb holds only in-frame clones, not every one. The data contain roughly 70,000 clones, 85% of them singletons. The material sequenced was peripheral blood, taken on day 0 of AZD1222 vaccination. The receptor set was obtained from an adult in good health. The CDR3 runs from the conserved cysteine through the conserved F or W. The order of the fields is J gene, clone size, V gene, D gene, CDR3 protein, CDR3 DNA. A D gene is named only where the DNA matches it firmly. Size values are once, few and many counts, or a class for expanded clones, and some rows have none.

j_call: TRBJ2-3; clone_size: -; v_call: TRBV6-1; d_call: -; cdr3_aa: CASSESSYGYSDTQYF; cdr3_nt: TGTGCCAGCAGTGAATCGAGCTATGGGTATTCAGATACGCAGTATTTT
j_call: TRBJ1-5; clone_size: -; v_call: TRBV6-6; d_call: -; cdr3_aa: CASSAQGNQPQHF; cdr3_nt: TGTGCCAGCAGTGCCCAGGGAAATCAGCCCCAGCATTTT
j_call: TRBJ1-1; clone_size: -; v_call: TRBV6-4; d_call: -; cdr3_aa: CASRMTVLNTEAFF; cdr3_nt: TGTGCCAGCAGGATGACAGTTCTGAACACTGAAGCTTTCTTT
j_call: TRBJ1-1; clone_size: -; v_call: TRBV10-3; d_call: -; cdr3_aa: CAISRGDWGNTEAFF; cdr3_nt: TGTGCCATCAGCAGGGGCGACTGGGGGAACACTGAAGCTTTCTTT
j_call: TRBJ1-5; clone_size: -; v_call: TRBV19; d_call: -; cdr3_aa: CASSIEGAQHF; cdr3_nt: TGTGCCAGTAGTATCGAGGGGGCCCAGCATTTT
j_call: TRBJ2-3; clone_size: once; v_call: TRBV9; d_call: TRBD2; cdr3_aa: CASSPRLAGGHKNTQYF; cdr3_nt: TGTGCCAGCAGCCCGCGCTTGGCGGGAGGTCACAAGAATACGCAGTATTTT
j_call: TRBJ2-2; clone_size: -; v_call: TRBV10-1; d_call: -; cdr3_aa: CASSHRHDTGELFF; cdr3_nt: TGCGCCAGCAGCCACCGACACGACACCGGGGAGCTGTTTTTT
j_call: TRBJ2-1; clone_size: once; v_call: TRBV12-3/TRBV12-4; d_call: TRBD1; cdr3_aa: CASSSGQGNEQFF; cdr3_nt: TGTGCCAGCAGTTCCGGACAGGGGAATGAGCAGTTCTTC
j_call: TRBJ1-1; clone_size: -; v_call: TRBV3-1/TRBV3-2; d_call: -; cdr3_aa: CASRRDPNTEAFF; cdr3_nt: TGTGCCAGCCGCCGGGATCCGAACACTGAAGCTTTCTTT
j_call: TRBJ2-1; clone_size: -; v_call: TRBV5-3; d_call: -; cdr3_aa: CARSLAGGDEQFF; cdr3_nt: TGTGCCAGAAGCTTGGCCGGGGGCGATGAGCAGTTCTTC
j_call: TRBJ1-1; clone_size: -; v_call: TRBV6-5; d_call: -; cdr3_aa: CASSSSRGRHTEAFF; cdr3_nt: TGTGCCAGCAGTTCCTCCAGGGGCCGGCACACTGAAGCTTTCTTT
j_call: TRBJ2-7; clone_size: -; v_call: TRBV19; d_call: -; cdr3_aa: CASSVGVGSSYEQYF; cdr3_nt: TGTGCCAGTAGTGTGGGTGTTGGGAGCTCCTACGAGCAGTACTTC
j_call: TRBJ1-2; clone_size: -; v_call: TRBV19; d_call: -; cdr3_aa: CASSPDYGYTF; cdr3_nt: TGTGCCAGTAGTCCCGATTATGGCTACACCTTC
j_call: TRBJ2-1; clone_size: -; v_call: TRBV20-1; d_call: -; cdr3_aa: CSAIMDAEQFF; cdr3_nt: TGCAGTGCTATAATGGATGCTGAGCAGTTCTTC
j_call: TRBJ2-2; clone_size: -; v_call: TRBV15; d_call: -; cdr3_aa: CATSRQRVMRVGELFF; cdr3_nt: TGTGCCACCAGCAGACAACGCGTGATGAGGGTCGGGGAGCTGTTTTTT
j_call: TRBJ2-7; clone_size: -; v_call: TRBV5-1; d_call: TRBD2; cdr3_aa: CASSIGTSGRLREQYF; cdr3_nt: TGCGCCAGCAGCATCGGGACTAGCGGGAGGTTGAGAGAGCAGTACTTC
j_call: TRBJ2-2; clone_size: -; v_call: TRBV19; d_call: TRBD2; cdr3_aa: CASSNSGGPRTGELFF; cdr3_nt: TGTGCCAGTAGTAATAGCGGGGGCCCGAGGACCGGGGAGCTGTTTTTT
j_call: TRBJ1-2; clone_size: -; v_call: TRBV29-1; d_call: TRBD1; cdr3_aa: CSVGLVLTGGVSGYTF; cdr3_nt: TGCAGCGTTGGCCTCGTTTTGACAGGGGGCGTATCTGGCTACACCTTC
j_call: TRBJ1-1; clone_size: -; v_call: TRBV5-1; d_call: -; cdr3_aa: CASSQQGPENTEAFF; cdr3_nt: TGCGCCAGCAGCCAGCAGGGCCCCGAGAACACTGAAGCTTTCTTT
j_call: TRBJ2-7; clone_size: few; v_call: TRBV1; d_call: -; cdr3_aa: CTSSQLRPGQGSYEQYF; cdr3_nt: TGCACCAGCAGCCAACTTCGCCCGGGACAGGGGTCCTACGAGCAGTACTTC
j_call: TRBJ2-3; clone_size: -; v_call: TRBV5-1; d_call: TRBD2; cdr3_aa: CASSLEGLAGPDTQYF; cdr3_nt: TGCGCCAGCAGCTTGGAGGGACTAGCGGGGCCAGATACGCAGTATTTT
j_call: TRBJ1-4; clone_size: -; v_call: TRBV2; d_call: -; cdr3_aa: CASGHPATNEKLFF; cdr3_nt: TGTGCCAGCGGGCACCCGGCAACTAATGAAAAACTGTTTTTT
j_call: TRBJ1-2; clone_size: -; v_call: TRBV7-8; d_call: -; cdr3_aa: CASSLGPGPYGYTF; cdr3_nt: TGTGCCAGCAGCTTAGGGCCAGGCCCCTATGGCTACACCTTC
j_call: TRBJ2-3; clone_size: -; v_call: TRBV11-3; d_call: TRBD1; cdr3_aa: CASSLGRRQGLDTQYF; cdr3_nt: TGTGCCAGCAGCTTAGGGAGGAGACAGGGCTTGGATACGCAGTATTTT
j_call: TRBJ2-3; clone_size: -; v_call: TRBV7-9; d_call: -; cdr3_aa: CASSPTGSGTDTQYF; cdr3_nt: TGTGCCAGCAGCCCGACAGGGAGCGGGACAGATACGCAGTATTTT
j_call: TRBJ2-7; clone_size: -; v_call: TRBV9; d_call: TRBD1; cdr3_aa: CASSPTGSEQYF; cdr3_nt: TGTGCCAGCAGCCCGACAGGGAGCGAGCAGTACTTC
j_call: TRBJ1-2; clone_size: -; v_call: TRBV7-8; d_call: -; cdr3_aa: CASSLSPADYGYTF; cdr3_nt: TGTGCCAGCAGCTTATCGCCAGCCGACTATGGCTACACCTTC
j_call: TRBJ1-4; clone_size: -; v_call: TRBV7-9; d_call: -; cdr3_aa: CASSLNGVGEKLFF; cdr3_nt: TGTGCCAGCAGCTTAAACGGGGTAGGAGAAAAACTGTTTTTT
j_call: TRBJ1-1; clone_size: once; v_call: TRBV19; d_call: TRBD1; cdr3_aa: CASADRGGYTEAFF; cdr3_nt: TGTGCCAGCGCGGACAGGGGGGGATACACTGAAGCTTTCTTT
j_call: TRBJ2-7; clone_size: -; v_call: TRBV5-4; d_call: -; cdr3_aa: CASSLALTSEQYF; cdr3_nt: TGTGCCAGCAGCTTGGCCTTGACATCCGAGCAGTACTTC
j_call: TRBJ2-5; clone_size: once; v_call: TRBV19; d_call: TRBD1; cdr3_aa: CASSSDRDRGQRGTQYF; cdr3_nt: TGTGCCAGTAGTAGTGACCGGGACAGGGGGCAACGGGGGACCCAGTACTTC
j_call: TRBJ2-1; clone_size: few; v_call: TRBV19; d_call: TRBD1; cdr3_aa: CASSRRQGAHEQFF; cdr3_nt: TGTGCCAGTAGTAGACGACAGGGGGCTCACGAGCAGTTCTTC
j_call: TRBJ2-1; clone_size: -; v_call: TRBV13; d_call: TRBD1; cdr3_aa: CASRSPGQTGLYNEQFF; cdr3_nt: TGTGCCAGCAGATCTCCGGGACAGACCGGGCTCTACAATGAGCAGTTCTTC
j_call: TRBJ1-2; clone_size: -; v_call: TRBV4-1; d_call: -; cdr3_aa: CASSQEMIYGYTF; cdr3_nt: TGCGCCAGCAGCCAAGAAATGATCTATGGCTACACCTTC
j_call: TRBJ2-7; clone_size: -; v_call: TRBV24-1; d_call: -; cdr3_aa: CATSDLRKGLEQYF; cdr3_nt: TGTGCCACCAGTGATTTGCGTAAAGGGCTCGAGCAGTACTTC
j_call: TRBJ1-5; clone_size: -; v_call: TRBV7-2; d_call: TRBD1; cdr3_aa: CASSSMGQLNQPQHF; cdr3_nt: TGTGCCAGCAGCTCTATGGGACAGCTCAATCAGCCCCAGCATTTT
j_call: TRBJ2-1; clone_size: few; v_call: TRBV6-5; d_call: TRBD1; cdr3_aa: CASSYTGTDYNEQFF; cdr3_nt: TGTGCCAGCAGTTACACCGGGACAGACTACAATGAGCAGTTCTTC
j_call: TRBJ2-2; clone_size: -; v_call: TRBV19; d_call: TRBD1; cdr3_aa: CASSIFQGANTGELFF; cdr3_nt: TGTGCCAGTAGTATCTTCCAGGGGGCCAACACCGGGGAGCTGTTTTTT
j_call: TRBJ2-3; clone_size: -; v_call: TRBV3-1/TRBV3-2; d_call: -; cdr3_aa: CASSQSFATDTQYF; cdr3_nt: TGTGCCAGCAGCCAATCTTTCGCAACAGATACGCAGTATTTT
j_call: TRBJ2-7; clone_size: -; v_call: TRBV4-2; d_call: -; cdr3_aa: CASSQDAYYEQYF; cdr3_nt: TGTGCCAGCAGCCAAGATGCCTACTACGAGCAGTACTTC
j_call: TRBJ2-3; clone_size: -; v_call: TRBV24-1; d_call: -; cdr3_aa: CATSDIDTQYF; cdr3_nt: TGTGCCACCAGTGACATAGATACGCAGTATTTT